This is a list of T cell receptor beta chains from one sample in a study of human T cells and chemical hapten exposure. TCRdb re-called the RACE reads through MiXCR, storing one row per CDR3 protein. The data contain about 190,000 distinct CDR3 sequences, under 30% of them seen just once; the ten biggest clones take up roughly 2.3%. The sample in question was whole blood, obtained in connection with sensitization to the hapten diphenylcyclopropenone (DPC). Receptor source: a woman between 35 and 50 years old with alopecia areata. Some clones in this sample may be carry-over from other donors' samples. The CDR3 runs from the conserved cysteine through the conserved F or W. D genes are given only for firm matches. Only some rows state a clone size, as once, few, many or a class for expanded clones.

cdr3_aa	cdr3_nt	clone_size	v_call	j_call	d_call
CASSQEEGNQPQHF	TGCGCCAGCAGCCAAGAGGAGGGCAATCAGCCCCAGCATTTT	few	TRBV4-1	TRBJ1-5	NA
CASSLRHSQETQYF	TGTGCCAGCAGCTTGCGACATTCCCAAGAGACCCAGTACTTC	NA	TRBV13	TRBJ2-5	NA
CAISEPIITSGSDHEQYF	TGTGCCATCAGTGAGCCAATCATTACTAGCGGGAGTGATCATGAGCAGTACTTC	NA	TRBV10-3	TRBJ2-7	TRBD2
CASSDRAREAFF	TGTGCCAGCAGTGACAGGGCCCGTGAAGCTTTCTTT	few	TRBV6-4	TRBJ1-1	NA
CASSLGAGSGVRDTQYF	TGCGCCAGCAGCTTGGGAGCGGGTAGCGGGGTCCGCGATACGCAGTATTTT	NA	TRBV5-1	TRBJ2-3	TRBD2
CSARGDTYEQYF	TGCAGTGCTCGGGGGGACACCTACGAGCAGTACTTC	NA	TRBV20-1	TRBJ2-7	NA
CASRQASGDTGELFF	TGTGCCAGCCGGCAGGCTAGCGGTGACACCGGGGAGCTGTTTTTT	few	TRBV6-2/TRBV6-3	TRBJ2-2	TRBD2
CASSAILGGGNQPQHF	TGTGCCAGCAGCGCTATACTAGGAGGTGGCAATCAGCCCCAGCATTTT	NA	TRBV7-8	TRBJ1-5	NA
CASSPRGLGDNQPQHF	TGTGCCAGCAGCCCCAGGGGGCTTGGGGACAATCAGCCCCAGCATTTT	few	TRBV6-5	TRBJ1-5	TRBD1
CASSRTSGAYEQYF	TGTGCCAGCAGCCGGACTAGCGGGGCCTACGAGCAGTACTTC	NA	TRBV5-5	TRBJ2-7	TRBD2
CASSPRMTHTGELFF	TGTGCCAGCAGCCCCCGGATGACTCACACCGGGGAGCTGTTTTTT	few	TRBV5-4	TRBJ2-2	NA
CASSQLAGGLSYEQYF	TGCGCCAGCAGCCAACTAGCGGGGGGGCTCTCCTACGAGCAGTACTTC	few	TRBV4-3	TRBJ2-7	TRBD2
CSAPTPGLATRTDTQYF	TGCAGTGCCCCTACGCCGGGACTAGCGACACGCACAGATACGCAGTATTTT	few	TRBV20-1	TRBJ2-3	TRBD2
CASSRDRGSRSAEAFF	TGTGCCAGCAGCCGGGACAGGGGGTCTAGGAGCGCTGAAGCTTTCTTT	NA	TRBV12-3/TRBV12-4	TRBJ1-1	TRBD1
CSVAGTSGTEQYF	TGCAGCGTTGCCGGGACTAGCGGGACCGAGCAGTACTTC	NA	TRBV29-1	TRBJ2-7	TRBD2
CSAWTDLAKNIQYF	TGCAGTGCATGGACAGACCTAGCCAAAAACATTCAGTACTTC	few	TRBV20-1	TRBJ2-4	NA
CASSLNGAETQYF	TGTGCCAGCAGCTTAAACGGAGCGGAGACCCAGTACTTC	NA	TRBV7-9	TRBJ2-5	NA
CASSQGNGRGQETQYF	TGCGCCAGCAGCCAAGGGAACGGGAGAGGCCAAGAGACCCAGTACTTC	few	TRBV4-3	TRBJ2-5	NA
CASSSNSSAGGRQPQHF	TGTGCCAGCTCATCTAACTCGTCGGCAGGGGGCCGTCAGCCCCAGCATTTT	few	TRBV18	TRBJ1-5	TRBD1
CASTGTGTEAFF	TGTGCCAGCACCGGAACAGGAACTGAAGCTTTCTTT	NA	TRBV6-6	TRBJ1-1	NA
CASSLGVNTEAFF	TGTGCCAGCAGTTTGGGGGTGAACACTGAAGCTTTCTTT	many	TRBV28	TRBJ1-1	NA
CSAKGRSHNSPLHF	TGCAGTGCTAAAGGTCGCAGCCATAATTCACCCCTCCACTTT	few	TRBV20-1	TRBJ1-6	NA
CASSASPDKAYEQYF	TGTGCCAGCAGTGCATCCCCGGACAAAGCCTACGAGCAGTACTTC	many	TRBV6-2/TRBV6-3	TRBJ2-7	NA
CASSLLRPKGHEQYF	TGTGCCAGCAGTTTACTCCGCCCAAAGGGCCACGAGCAGTACTTC	NA	TRBV27	TRBJ2-7	NA
CASSTRTYGYTF	TGTGCCAGCAGCACGCGGACCTATGGCTACACCTTC	NA	TRBV5-6	TRBJ1-2	NA
CASNKGSTEAFF	TGTGCCAGCAACAAGGGGAGTACTGAAGCTTTCTTT	NA	TRBV6-2/TRBV6-3	TRBJ1-1	NA